These T cell receptor beta chains were read from a single sample in a study of blood T cell repertoires in COVID-19. Sequencing used immunoSEQ multiplex PCR; TCRdb keeps in-frame clones, though not all of them. The table includes fewer than 150,000 clones, about 90% detected once. The sample taken for sequencing was peripheral blood. The receptor set was obtained from a woman in her sixties or seventies with COVID-19, enrolled during active disease. Each CDR3 is given with its conserved first and last residue. The order of the fields is clone size, D gene, V gene, J gene, CDR3 DNA, CDR3 protein. A D gene is named only where the DNA matches it firmly. Some rows have no size entry. The others give once, few or many, or a class for an expanded clone.

size: .
D: .
V: TRBV18
J: TRBJ2-1
DNA: TGTGCCAGCTCACCCGGAACGGACAGCTACAATGAGCAGTTCTTC
CDR3: CASSPGTDSYNEQFF

size: .
D: .
V: TRBV7-8
J: TRBJ1-2
DNA: TGTGCCAGCGCAGTCACAGTTGACTATGGCTACACCTTC
CDR3: CASAVTVDYGYTF

size: .
D: TRBD1
V: TRBV6-2/TRBV6-3
J: TRBJ1-6
DNA: TGTGCCAGCAGTTACCCCGGACAGGGGGCTGTCAATTCACCCCTCCACTTT
CDR3: CASSYPGQGAVNSPLHF

size: few
D: .
V: TRBV7-9
J: TRBJ1-4
DNA: TGTGCCAGCAGCTTAGAAAATAGTGAAAAACTGTTTTTT
CDR3: CASSLENSEKLFF

size: .
D: .
V: TRBV7-2
J: TRBJ1-3
DNA: TGTGCCAGCAGCACTTCCCGGGACAACTCTGGAAACACCATATATTTT
CDR3: CASSTSRDNSGNTIYF

size: .
D: .
V: TRBV19
J: TRBJ1-5
DNA: TGTGCCAGTAGTATTTCAGGCCGCGGGAGCAATCAGCCCCAGCATTTT
CDR3: CASSISGRGSNQPQHF

size: .
D: .
V: TRBV19
J: TRBJ2-2
DNA: TGTGCCAGTACACAGGGAATGAACACCGGGGAGCTGTTTTTT
CDR3: CASTQGMNTGELFF

size: .
D: TRBD2
V: TRBV2
J: TRBJ2-1
DNA: TGTGCCAGCTGCAGGGAGGGTAATGAGCAGTTCTTC
CDR3: CASCREGNEQFF

size: .
D: .
V: TRBV14
J: TRBJ1-1
DNA: TGTGCCAGCAGCCAAGGATGGGGGCGGAACACTGAAGCTTTCTTT
CDR3: CASSQGWGRNTEAFF

size: .
D: .
V: TRBV5-1
J: TRBJ2-3
DNA: TGCGCCAGCAGCTTGAGTTTGGAGGGAACAGATACGCAGTATTTT
CDR3: CASSLSLEGTDTQYF

size: .
D: .
V: TRBV19
J: TRBJ2-7
DNA: TGTGCCAGTAGTATCGCCCGGGTGGGTGAGCAGTACTTC
CDR3: CASSIARVGEQYF

size: .
D: .
V: TRBV27
J: TRBJ1-1
DNA: TGTGCCAGCAGTTTGGAGGGCCTGGGGTACACTGAAGCTTTCTTT
CDR3: CASSLEGLGYTEAFF

size: .
D: .
V: TRBV18
J: TRBJ1-6
DNA: TGTGCCAGCGCCGTTATAGGGGCCCCCAATTCACCCCTCCACTTT
CDR3: CASAVIGAPNSPLHF

size: .
D: TRBD1
V: TRBV7-9
J: TRBJ2-7
DNA: TGTGCCAGCAGCTTAGTGCAGGGGGCGCGGGAGCAGTACTTC
CDR3: CASSLVQGAREQYF

size: .
D: .
V: TRBV19
J: TRBJ2-7
DNA: TGTGCCAGTAGTACCAGGGTTGAGCCCTACGAGCAGTACTTC
CDR3: CASSTRVEPYEQYF

size: .
D: TRBD1
V: TRBV9
J: TRBJ1-1
DNA: TGTGCCAGCAGCGTAGTGGGACAGGGGAACACTGAAGCTTTCTTT
CDR3: CASSVVGQGNTEAFF

size: .
D: TRBD1
V: TRBV6-2/TRBV6-3
J: TRBJ2-5
DNA: TGTGCCAGCAGCTGGACAGGGGGCGCGGGCCAAGAGACCCAGTACTTC
CDR3: CASSWTGGAGQETQYF

size: .
D: TRBD1
V: TRBV11-2
J: TRBJ1-1
DNA: TGTGCCAGCACTTTGAGCAGGGGGTATGAAGCTTTCTTT
CDR3: CASTLSRGYEAFF

size: .
D: .
V: TRBV18
J: TRBJ1-4
DNA: TGTGCCAGCTCATTATCTCAGGGGCCCTATGAAAAACTGTTTTTT
CDR3: CASSLSQGPYEKLFF

size: .
D: TRBD2
V: TRBV7-9
J: TRBJ2-7
DNA: TGTGCCAGCAAGGGAGCGGGGGAAACCTACGAGCAGTACTTC
CDR3: CASKGAGETYEQYF

size: .
D: .
V: TRBV21-1
J: TRBJ1-5
DNA: TGTGCCAGCAGCAAAGGGGGGGGCGCAGGCAATCAGCCCCAGCATTTT
CDR3: CASSKGGGAGNQPQHF

size: .
D: .
V: TRBV11-2
J: TRBJ1-5
DNA: TGTGCCAGCAGCTTAAGTGACGGGTCCAATCAGCCCCAGCATTTT
CDR3: CASSLSDGSNQPQHF

size: .
D: .
V: TRBV24-1
J: TRBJ2-5
DNA: TGTGCCACCAGTAGAGGCGAGGCAAGAATTGAGACCCAGTACTTC
CDR3: CATSRGEARIETQYF

size: .
D: .
V: TRBV7-8
J: TRBJ1-1
DNA: TGTGCCAGCAGCCAGAGTAACACTGAAGCTTTCTTT
CDR3: CASSQSNTEAFF

size: .
D: .
V: TRBV3-1/TRBV3-2
J: TRBJ2-3
DNA: TGTGCCAGCAGTCAGTTCACAGATACGCAGTATTTT
CDR3: CASSQFTDTQYF

size: .
D: .
V: TRBV5-4
J: TRBJ1-5
DNA: TGTGCCAGCAGCTTGGGAGGGACAAGCGATCAGCCCCAGCATTTT
CDR3: CASSLGGTSDQPQHF

size: few
D: .
V: TRBV6-2/TRBV6-3
J: TRBJ2-7
DNA: TGTGCCAGCAGTCTTGGGGACACCTACGAGCAGTACTTC
CDR3: CASSLGDTYEQYF

size: .
D: .
V: TRBV6-2/TRBV6-3
J: TRBJ2-1
DNA: TGTGCCAGCAGTTACGCTGAACAGGGAAGTGTCGAGCAGTTCTTC
CDR3: CASSYAEQGSVEQFF

size: .
D: .
V: TRBV12-3/TRBV12-4
J: TRBJ2-7
DNA: TGTGCCAGCAGCCTCGGTTCTTCGAACGAGCAGTACTTC
CDR3: CASSLGSSNEQYF

size: .
D: .
V: TRBV5-1
J: TRBJ2-5
DNA: TGCGCCAGCAGCTTTGGCGACAGGGAGACCCAGTACTTC
CDR3: CASSFGDRETQYF

size: .
D: TRBD1
V: TRBV24-1
J: TRBJ2-3
DNA: TGTGCCACCAGTGACCCCCGACAGGGTCAAACAGATACGCAGTATTTT
CDR3: CATSDPRQGQTDTQYF

size: .
D: .
V: TRBV25-1
J: TRBJ1-1
DNA: TGTGCCAGCAGCCAAAGAGGGACTGAGGAATTCTTT
CDR3: CASSQRGTEEFF

size: .
D: TRBD1
V: TRBV5-1
J: TRBJ1-2
DNA: TGCGCCAGCAGCGTCGGGACAGGGGAAGGCTACACCTTC
CDR3: CASSVGTGEGYTF

size: .
D: TRBD1
V: TRBV7-2
J: TRBJ1-1
DNA: TGTGCCAGTGGGGGACAGGTAAACATGAACACTGAAGCTTTCTTT
CDR3: CASGGQVNMNTEAFF

size: .
D: .
V: TRBV11-3
J: TRBJ1-1
DNA: TGTGCCAGCAGCTTCGGAAATGGAGGCACTGAAGCTTTCTTT
CDR3: CASSFGNGGTEAFF

size: .
D: .
V: TRBV3-1/TRBV3-2
J: TRBJ1-3
DNA: TGTGCCAGCAGCCAAGCGGGGAGCTCTGGAAACACCATATATTTT
CDR3: CASSQAGSSGNTIYF

size: .
D: .
V: TRBV19
J: TRBJ1-3
DNA: TGTGCCAGTAGTTCGACATTGGGCAGCTCTGGAAACACCATATATTTT
CDR3: CASSSTLGSSGNTIYF

size: .
D: .
V: TRBV19
J: TRBJ1-4
DNA: TGTGCCAGTAGTATACAGGCAGAAAAACTGTTTTTT
CDR3: CASSIQAEKLFF

size: .
D: .
V: TRBV19
J: TRBJ1-6
DNA: TGTGCCAGTAGTATAACCGGTAGCGGAATATTACCCCTCCACTTT
CDR3: CASSITGSGILPLHF

size: .
D: TRBD1
V: TRBV7-9
J: TRBJ2-7
DNA: TGTGCCAGCAGCTCCCAGGGACAGCGACCCTCCTACGAGCAGTACTTC
CDR3: CASSSQGQRPSYEQYF

size: .
D: TRBD1
V: TRBV7-2
J: TRBJ1-1
DNA: TGTGCTACCGCCGGGGACAGCTACACTGAAGCTTTCTTT
CDR3: CATAGDSYTEAFF

size: .
D: TRBD1
V: TRBV6-6
J: TRBJ2-7
DNA: TGTGCCAGCAGAAGTACAGGGGGCAGGGGCTCCTACGAGCAGTACTTC
CDR3: CASRSTGGRGSYEQYF

size: .
D: TRBD1
V: TRBV19
J: TRBJ1-2
DNA: TGTGCCAGTGGACAGGGAGGAAACTATGGCTACACCTTC
CDR3: CASGQGGNYGYTF

size: .
D: .
V: TRBV5-1
J: TRBJ1-1
DNA: TGCGCCAGCGCAGAAGGGGCTGGTACTGAAGCTTTCTTT
CDR3: CASAEGAGTEAFF

size: .
D: .
V: TRBV6-5
J: TRBJ2-5
DNA: TGTGCCAGCAGCCCGAACCCGGGGTGGGAGACCCAGTACTTC
CDR3: CASSPNPGWETQYF

size: .
D: .
V: TRBV6-5
J: TRBJ1-6
DNA: TGTGCCAGCAGTAGGGACTCGGAACGCCCTCACTTT
CDR3: CASSRDSERPHF

size: .
D: TRBD2
V: TRBV19
J: TRBJ2-1
DNA: TGTGCCAGTAATGAGGTAGCGGGAATCTACAATGAGCAGTTCTTC
CDR3: CASNEVAGIYNEQFF